What follows describes a single T cell receptor (beta chain). Between the trimmed V and J ends, which lost 6 bases and 0 bases, there was a span of 11 bases. The CDR3 extends over 14 amino acids. Germline CDR1 and CDR2: MNHEY and SVGAGI. In assigning cohorts, the study relied on participant-reported clinical history. Authors' data handling: Reference gene primer amplification in the assay estimated nucleated cell counts. The table came from immunoSEQ multiplex PCR; TCRdb's copy has only in-frame clones and leaves some out. V, J and clone size were drawn from that table, and D and trimming were deduced from the DNA. The data hold approximately 70,000 clones, with around 66% observed a single time. The sample belongs to a study of blood T cell repertoires in COVID-19. Looking at the study overall: Italy, Spain and the United States were the sources of the convalescent and acute COVID-19 samples. The analysed material was cDNA or gDNA that came from T cells, B-cell-depleted T cells, or PBMCs.

The source is a woman aged 60 to 75 who had been exposed to COVID-19. The sequenced material came from PBMCs or T cells enriched from blood (not recorded which). V and J are TRBV6-5 and TRBJ1-1, with a possible D match to TRBD1 (6 bases). The CDR3 reads CASRPQGMNTEAFF. The CDR3 DNA sequence: TGTGCCAGCAGGCCACAGGGTATGAACACTGAAGCTTTCTTT.